The present T cell receptor beta chain was sequenced within a study of control samples from healthy donors and cancer patients. Measured with immunoSEQ multiplex PCR; TCRdb has only the in-frame clones, and not every one. The data hold around 160,000 clones, with approximately 94% observed a single time. CDR1 is SNHLY and CDR2 is FYNNEI in the germline V gene. This CDR3 region has 15 residues. The V segment lost 5 bases and the J segment 6 bases; nucleotides outside the gene matches: 8. This clone was detected once. The rearrangement joins TRBV2 to TRBJ1-5; TRBD1 matches at 9 bases. Sequencing was done on a sample of blood. This receptor was identified in a young man in good health. CDR3 sequence (DNA): TGTGCCAGCAGTCTAGGGACAGGGAACTCTCAGCCCCAGCATTTT. Protein product: CASSLGTGNSQPQHF.